This TCR beta chain emerged from a study of blood T cell repertoires in COVID-19. Study in general: Samples of COVID-19 (acute and convalescent) were obtained from the United States, Italy and Spain. Nucleic acid was either cDNA or gDNA, and it came from T cells, B-cell-depleted T cells, or PBMCs.

CDR3 size: 13 residues. The germline V gene has CDR1 SEHNR and CDR2 FQNEAQ (reference sequence). Trimming took 3 bases from V and 3 from J, leaving 9 bases between them. Original processing notes: Nucleated cell counts were estimated from reference gene primer amplification. Using immunoSEQ multiplex PCR, the repertoire was profiled, and TCRdb retains in-frame clones only, with some absent. D and trimming come from the DNA, and the V and J calls and clone size come from that table. The table has around 81,000 clones, approximately 78% seen once. The genes are TRBV7-9 and TRBJ2-7; D is perhaps TRBD2 (5 bases). The specimen was peripheral blood. The source of this sequence is a human donor in a cohort sampled during active COVID-19. The CDR3 nucleotides read TGTGCCAGCAGCTTCAACGGGAACTACGAGCAGTACTTC. Encoded protein: CASSFNGNYEQYF.